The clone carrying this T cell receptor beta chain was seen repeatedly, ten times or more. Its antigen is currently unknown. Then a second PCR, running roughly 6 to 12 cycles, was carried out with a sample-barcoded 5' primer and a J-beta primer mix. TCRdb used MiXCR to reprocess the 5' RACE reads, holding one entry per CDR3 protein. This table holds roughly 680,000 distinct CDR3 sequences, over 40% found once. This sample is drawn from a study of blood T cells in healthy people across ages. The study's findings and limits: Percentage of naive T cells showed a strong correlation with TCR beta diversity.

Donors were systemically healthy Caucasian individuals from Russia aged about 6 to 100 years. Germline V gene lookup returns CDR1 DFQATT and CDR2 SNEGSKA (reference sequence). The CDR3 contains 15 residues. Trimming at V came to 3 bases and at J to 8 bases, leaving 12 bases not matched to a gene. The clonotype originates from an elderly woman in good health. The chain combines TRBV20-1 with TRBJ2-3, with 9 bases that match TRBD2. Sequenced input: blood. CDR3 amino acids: CSASSSGRRVGTQYF. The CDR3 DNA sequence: TGCAGTGCTAGCAGTAGCGGGAGAAGAGTCGGTACGCAGTATTTT.